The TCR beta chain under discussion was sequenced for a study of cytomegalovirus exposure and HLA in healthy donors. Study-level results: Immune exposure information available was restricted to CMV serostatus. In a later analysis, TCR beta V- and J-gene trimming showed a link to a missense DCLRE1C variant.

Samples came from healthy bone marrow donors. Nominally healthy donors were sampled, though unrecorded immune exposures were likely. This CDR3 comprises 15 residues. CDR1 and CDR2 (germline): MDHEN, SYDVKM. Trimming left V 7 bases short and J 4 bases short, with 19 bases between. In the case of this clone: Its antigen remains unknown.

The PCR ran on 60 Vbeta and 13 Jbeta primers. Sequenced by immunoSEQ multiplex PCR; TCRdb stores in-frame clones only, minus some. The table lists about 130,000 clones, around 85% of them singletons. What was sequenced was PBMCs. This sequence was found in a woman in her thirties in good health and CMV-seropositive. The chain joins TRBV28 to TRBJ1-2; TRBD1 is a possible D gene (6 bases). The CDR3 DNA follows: TGTGCCAGCACCCTCTCGGGGGGGCACGTCTATGGCTACACCTTC. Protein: CASTLSGGHVYGYTF.